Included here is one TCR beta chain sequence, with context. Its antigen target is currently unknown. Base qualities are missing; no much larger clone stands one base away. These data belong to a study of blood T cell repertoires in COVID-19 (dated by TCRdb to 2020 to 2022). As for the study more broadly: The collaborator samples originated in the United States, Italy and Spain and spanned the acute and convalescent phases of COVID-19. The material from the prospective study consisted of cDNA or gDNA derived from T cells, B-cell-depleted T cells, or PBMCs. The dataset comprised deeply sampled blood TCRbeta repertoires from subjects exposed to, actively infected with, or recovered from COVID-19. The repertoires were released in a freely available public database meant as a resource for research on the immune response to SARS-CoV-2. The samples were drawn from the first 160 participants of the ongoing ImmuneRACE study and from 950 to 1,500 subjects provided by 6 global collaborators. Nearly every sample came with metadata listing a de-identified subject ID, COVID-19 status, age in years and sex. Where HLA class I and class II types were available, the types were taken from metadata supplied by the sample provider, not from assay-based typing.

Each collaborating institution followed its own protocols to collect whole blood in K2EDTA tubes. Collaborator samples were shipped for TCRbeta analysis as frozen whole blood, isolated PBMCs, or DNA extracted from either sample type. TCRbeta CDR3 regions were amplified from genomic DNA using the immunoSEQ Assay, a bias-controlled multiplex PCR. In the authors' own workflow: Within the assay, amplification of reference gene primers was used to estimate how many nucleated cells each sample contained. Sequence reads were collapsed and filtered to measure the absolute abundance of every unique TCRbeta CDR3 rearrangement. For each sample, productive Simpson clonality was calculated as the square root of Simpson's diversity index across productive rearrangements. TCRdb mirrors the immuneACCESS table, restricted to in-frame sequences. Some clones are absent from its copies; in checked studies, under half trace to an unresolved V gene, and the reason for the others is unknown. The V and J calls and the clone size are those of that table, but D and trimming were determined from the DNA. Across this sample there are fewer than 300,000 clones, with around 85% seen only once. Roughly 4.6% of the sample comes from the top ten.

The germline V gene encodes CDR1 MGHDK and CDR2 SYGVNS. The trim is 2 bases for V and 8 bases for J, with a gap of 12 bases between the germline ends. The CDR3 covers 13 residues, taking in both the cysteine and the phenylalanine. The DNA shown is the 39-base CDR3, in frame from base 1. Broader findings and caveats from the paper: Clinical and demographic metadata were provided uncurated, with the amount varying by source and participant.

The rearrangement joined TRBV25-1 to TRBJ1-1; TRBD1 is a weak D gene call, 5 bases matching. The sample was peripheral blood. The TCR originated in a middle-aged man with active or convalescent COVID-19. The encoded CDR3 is CASSEAGLPEAFF. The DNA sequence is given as TGTGCCAGCAGTGAAGCGGGACTTCCCGAAGCTTTCTTT.